The rows below give T cell receptor beta chains drawn from one sample of a study of blood T cell repertoires in COVID-19. Generated by immunoSEQ multiplex PCR, the TCRdb table keeps only in-frame clones and is missing some. The sample has 130,000 to 150,000 clones; more than 75% are singletons. Sequenced: PBMCs or T cells enriched from blood (not recorded which). These receptors came from a man in his fifties or sixties who had recovered from COVID-19. Both conserved end residues are part of each CDR3. The order of the fields is V gene, J gene, clone size, D gene, CDR3 DNA, CDR3 protein. The D gene is left open where the match is weak. Part of the rows lack a size; the others show once, few, many or a class for expanded clones.

TRBV24-1	TRBJ1-1	-	-	TGTGCCACCAGTGATCGGACCGGGATGGCTTTCTTT	CATSDRTGMAFF
TRBV6-5	TRBJ2-3	-	TRBD1	TGTGCCGGACGACAGGGGCCGACAGATACGCAGTATTTT	CAGRQGPTDTQYF
TRBV6-5	TRBJ2-7	once	TRBD2	TGTGCCAGCACCTCACCCGGGACTAGCGAATACGAGCAGTACTTC	CASTSPGTSEYEQYF
TRBV3-1/TRBV3-2	TRBJ2-1	-	-	TGTGCCAGCAGCCAAGAGTGGAGGGAGCAGTTCTTC	CASSQEWREQFF
TRBV10-2	TRBJ1-3	-	-	TGCGCCAGCAGTGAGTCCAGGTTAACCATATATTTT	CASSESRLTIYF
TRBV27	TRBJ1-6	-	-	TGTGCCAGCAGTTTTGGGGACTCTGAGAATTCACCCCTCCACTTT	CASSFGDSENSPLHF
TRBV18	TRBJ1-2	-	-	TGTGCCAGCTCACCAACCAGGGGCTCGGACTATGGCTACACCTTC	CASSPTRGSDYGYTF
TRBV3-1/TRBV3-2	TRBJ1-2	once	-	TGTGCCAGCAGCCAAGATAGTGATCTTTACTATGGCTACACCTTC	CASSQDSDLYYGYTF
TRBV6-5	TRBJ2-1	-	TRBD2	TGTGCCAGCAGTTTAGCGGGAGAAAACAATGAGCAGTTCTTC	CASSLAGENNEQFF
TRBV11-2	TRBJ2-5	-	-	TGTGCCAGCAGCCAGGCAGGGGAGACCCAGTACTTC	CASSQAGETQYF
TRBV7-6	TRBJ2-6	-	-	TGTGCCAGCGGGGCAGCTGGGGCCAACGTCCTGACTTTC	CASGAAGANVLTF
TRBV20-1	TRBJ2-1	once	TRBD1	TGCAGTGCTAGTTCCCGGGACAGGGGGTACAATGAGCAGTTCTTC	CSASSRDRGYNEQFF
TRBV6-5	TRBJ2-5	-	-	TGTGCCAGCAGTTCCATGCGGGAGACCCAGTACTTC	CASSSMRETQYF
TRBV9	TRBJ1-1	-	TRBD1	TGTGCCAGCAGCCCAGGGACAGTGAACACTGAAGCTTTCTTT	CASSPGTVNTEAFF